This TCR beta chain is drawn from a study of T cell clonality in common variable immunodeficiency. At least ten counts were recorded for this clone. The antigen is undetermined. The read comes to an end 3 residues before the CDR3 does, leaving the germline J gene to fill in the end. Germline values: CDR1 SGHRS, CDR2 YFSETQ. The V end was cut by 4 bases, the J end by 5 bases, with 15 bases between. This CDR3 has 14 amino acids. General study findings and limits: CVID subjects showed higher TCRbeta clonality than healthy controls. In common variable immunodeficiency, TCR beta chains reportedly carried fewer deletions and N-nucleotide insertions.

Sequenced by immunoSEQ multiplex PCR; TCRdb stores in-frame clones only, minus some. The profile covers more than 55,000 clones, none occurring a single time. This clonotype originated in a person aged 18 to 70 in good health. The chain employs TRBV5-1 and TRBJ1-2; the D gene is possibly TRBD1 (5 bases). Input material: peripheral blood mononuclear cells. The DNA read from the CDR3 is TGCGCCAGCAGCCGGGGGACGGACCTATATGGC. Translating it yields CASSRGTDLYG. The whole CDR3 reads CASSRGTDLYGYTF. Full variable domain (remainder filled in from reference TRBV5-1 and TRBJ1-2): KAGVTQTPRYLIKTRGQQVTLSCSPISGHRSVSWYQQTPGQGLQFLFEYFSETQRNKGNFPGRFSGRQFSNSRSEMNVSTLELGDSALYLCASSRGTDLYGYTFGSGTRLTVV.